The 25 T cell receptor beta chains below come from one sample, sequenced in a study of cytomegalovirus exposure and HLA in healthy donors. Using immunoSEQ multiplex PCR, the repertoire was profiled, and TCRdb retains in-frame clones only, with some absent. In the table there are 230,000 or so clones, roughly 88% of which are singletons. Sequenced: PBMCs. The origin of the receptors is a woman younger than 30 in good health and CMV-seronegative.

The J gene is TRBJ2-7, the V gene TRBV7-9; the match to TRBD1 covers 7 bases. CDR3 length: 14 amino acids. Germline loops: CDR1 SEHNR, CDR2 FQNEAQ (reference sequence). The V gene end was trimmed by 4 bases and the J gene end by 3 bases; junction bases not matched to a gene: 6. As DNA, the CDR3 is TGTGCCAGCAGCTGGGACAGCCGCAACTACGAGCAGTACTTC. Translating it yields CASSWDSRNYEQYF.

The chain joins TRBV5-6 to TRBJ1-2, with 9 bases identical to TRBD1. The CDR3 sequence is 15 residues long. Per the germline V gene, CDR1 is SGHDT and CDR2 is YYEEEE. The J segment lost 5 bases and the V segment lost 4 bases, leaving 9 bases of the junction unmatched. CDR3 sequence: CASSPDTGGRYGYTF. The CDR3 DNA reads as TGTGCCAGCAGCCCCGATACAGGGGGCAGGTATGGCTACACCTTC.

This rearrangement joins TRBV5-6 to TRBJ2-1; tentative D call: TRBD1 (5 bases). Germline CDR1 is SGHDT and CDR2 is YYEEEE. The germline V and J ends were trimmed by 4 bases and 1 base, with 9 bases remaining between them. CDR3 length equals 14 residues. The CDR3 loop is CASSQGGSYNEQFF. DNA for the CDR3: TGTGCCAGCAGCCAGGGTGGGTCCTACAATGAGCAGTTCTTC. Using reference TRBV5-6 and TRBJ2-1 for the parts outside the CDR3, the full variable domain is DAGVTQSPTHLIKTRGQQVTLRCSPKSGHDTVSWYQQALGQGPQFIFQYYEEEERQRGNFPDRFSGHQFPNYSSELNVNALLLGDSALYLCASSQGGSYNEQFFGPGTRLTVL.

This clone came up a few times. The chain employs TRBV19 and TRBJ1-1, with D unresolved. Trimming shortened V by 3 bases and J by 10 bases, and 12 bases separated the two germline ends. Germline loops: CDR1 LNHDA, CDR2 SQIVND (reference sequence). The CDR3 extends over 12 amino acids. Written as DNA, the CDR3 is TGTGCCAGTAGTATCGGAGGGCCAGGAGCTTTCTTT. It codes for CASSIGGPGAFF.

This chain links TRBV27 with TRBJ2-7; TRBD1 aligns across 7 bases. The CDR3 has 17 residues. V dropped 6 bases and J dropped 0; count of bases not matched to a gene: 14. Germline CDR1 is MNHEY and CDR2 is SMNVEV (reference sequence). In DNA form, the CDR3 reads TGTGCCAGCAGCTGGGACGCCGGGACAGCCCACTCCTACGAGCAGTACTTC. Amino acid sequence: CASSWDAGTAHSYEQYF.

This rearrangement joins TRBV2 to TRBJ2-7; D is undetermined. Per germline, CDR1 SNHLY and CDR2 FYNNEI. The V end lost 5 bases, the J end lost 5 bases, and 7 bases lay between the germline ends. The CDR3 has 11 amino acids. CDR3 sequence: CASSIRDEQYF. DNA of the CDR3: TGTGCCAGCAGTATCCGCGACGAGCAGTACTTC.

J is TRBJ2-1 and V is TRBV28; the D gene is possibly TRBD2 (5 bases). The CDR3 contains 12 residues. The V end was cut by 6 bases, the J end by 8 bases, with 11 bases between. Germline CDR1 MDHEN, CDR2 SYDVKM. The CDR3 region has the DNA TGTGCCAGCAGCCGACCCGGGGATGAGCAGTTCTTC. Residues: CASSRPGDEQFF.

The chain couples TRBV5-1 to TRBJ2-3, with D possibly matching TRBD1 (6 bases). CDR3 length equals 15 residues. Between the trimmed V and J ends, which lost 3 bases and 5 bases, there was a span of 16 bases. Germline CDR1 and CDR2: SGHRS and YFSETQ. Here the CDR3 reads CASSSKGQPIDTQYF. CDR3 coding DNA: TGCGCCAGCAGCTCGAAAGGACAGCCGATAGATACGCAGTATTTT.

CDR3 protein: CASSFRGVGNTIYF. CDR3 nucleotides: TGTGCCAGCAGTTTCCGCGGGGTAGGAAACACCATATATTTT. The chain has TRBV28 and TRBJ1-3; D not resolved. Per germline, CDR1 MDHEN and CDR2 SYDVKM. There are 14 residues in the CDR3. V gave up 3 bases and J gave up 4 bases, with 10 bases separating them.

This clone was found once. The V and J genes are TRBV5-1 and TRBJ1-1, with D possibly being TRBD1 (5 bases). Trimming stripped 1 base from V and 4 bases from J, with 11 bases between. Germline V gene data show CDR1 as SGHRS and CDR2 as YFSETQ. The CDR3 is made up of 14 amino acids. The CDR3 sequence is CASSLLGLVTEAFF. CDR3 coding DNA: TGCGCCAGCAGCTTGCTGGGGCTGGTCACTGAAGCTTTCTTT.

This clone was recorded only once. The CDR3 region is CASSLDRGEQFF. CDR3 coding DNA: TGTGCCAGCAGCCTGGACAGGGGTGAGCAGTTCTTC. The V gene is TRBV4-2, the J gene TRBJ2-1; 9 bases align to TRBD1. The V gene end was trimmed by 4 bases and the J gene end by 9 bases; junction bases not matched to a gene: 1. Germline V gives CDR1 LGHNA, CDR2 YNFKEQ. This CDR3 has 12 amino acids.

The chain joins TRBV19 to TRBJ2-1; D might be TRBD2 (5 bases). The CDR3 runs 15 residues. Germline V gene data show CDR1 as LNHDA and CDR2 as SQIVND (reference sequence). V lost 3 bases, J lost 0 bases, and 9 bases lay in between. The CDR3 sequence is CASSMPGISYNEQFF. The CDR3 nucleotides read TGTGCCAGTAGTATGCCGGGGATCTCCTACAATGAGCAGTTCTTC.

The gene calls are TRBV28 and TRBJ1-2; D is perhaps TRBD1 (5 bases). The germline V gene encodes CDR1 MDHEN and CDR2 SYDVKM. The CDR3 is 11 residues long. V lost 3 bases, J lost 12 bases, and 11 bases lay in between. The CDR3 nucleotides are TGTGCCAGCAGTTTCCCCCAGGGCCACACCTTC. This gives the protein CASSFPQGHTF.

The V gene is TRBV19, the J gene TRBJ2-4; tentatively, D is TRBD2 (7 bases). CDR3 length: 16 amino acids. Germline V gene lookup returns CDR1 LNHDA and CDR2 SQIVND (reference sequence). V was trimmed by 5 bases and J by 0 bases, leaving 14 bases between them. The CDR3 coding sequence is TGTGCCAGTAGTTACTTTCGGGGGGCAGCCAAAAACATTCAGTACTTC. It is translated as CASSYFRGAAKNIQYF.

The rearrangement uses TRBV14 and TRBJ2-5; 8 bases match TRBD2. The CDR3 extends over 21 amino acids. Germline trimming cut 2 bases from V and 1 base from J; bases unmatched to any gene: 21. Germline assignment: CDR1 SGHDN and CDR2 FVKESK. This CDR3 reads CASSQFALAGILGFSQETQYF. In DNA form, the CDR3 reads TGTGCCAGCAGCCAATTTGCGTTAGCGGGGATACTTGGTTTCTCCCAAGAGACCCAGTACTTC. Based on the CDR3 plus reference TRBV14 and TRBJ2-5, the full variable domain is EAGVTQFPSHSVIEKGQTVTLRCDPISGHDNLYWYRRVMGKEIKFLLHFVKESKQDESGMPNNRFLAERTGGTYSTLKVQPAELEDSGVYFCASSQFALAGILGFSQETQYFGPGTRLLVL.

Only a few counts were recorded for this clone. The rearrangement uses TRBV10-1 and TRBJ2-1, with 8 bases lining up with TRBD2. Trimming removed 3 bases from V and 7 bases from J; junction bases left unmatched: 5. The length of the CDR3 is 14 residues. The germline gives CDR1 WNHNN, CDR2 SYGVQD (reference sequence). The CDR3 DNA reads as TGCGCCAGCAGTGAAGAGCGGGAGCGGAATGAGCAGTTCTTC. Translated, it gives CASSEERERNEQFF.

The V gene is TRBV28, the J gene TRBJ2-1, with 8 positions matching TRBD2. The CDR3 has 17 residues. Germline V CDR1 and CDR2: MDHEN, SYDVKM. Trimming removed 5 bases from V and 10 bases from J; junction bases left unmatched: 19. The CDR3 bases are TGTGCCAGCAGTCGCACTTTAGCGGGAAACTCATTTGGAGAGCAGTTCTTC. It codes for CASSRTLAGNSFGEQFF.

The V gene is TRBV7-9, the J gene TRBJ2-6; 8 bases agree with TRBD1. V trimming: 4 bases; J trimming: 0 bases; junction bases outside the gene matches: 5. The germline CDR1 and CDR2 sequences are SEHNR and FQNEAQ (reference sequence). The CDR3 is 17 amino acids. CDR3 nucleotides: TGTGCCAGCAGCTCTAGGACAGGGAGCTCTGGGGCCAACGTCCTGACTTTC. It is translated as CASSSRTGSSGANVLTF.

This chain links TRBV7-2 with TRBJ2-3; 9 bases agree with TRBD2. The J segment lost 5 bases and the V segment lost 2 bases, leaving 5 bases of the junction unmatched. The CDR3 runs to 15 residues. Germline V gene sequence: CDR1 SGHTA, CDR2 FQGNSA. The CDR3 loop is CASSLLAGLKDTQYF. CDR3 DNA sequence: TGTGCCAGCAGCTTACTAGCGGGACTTAAAGATACGCAGTATTTT.

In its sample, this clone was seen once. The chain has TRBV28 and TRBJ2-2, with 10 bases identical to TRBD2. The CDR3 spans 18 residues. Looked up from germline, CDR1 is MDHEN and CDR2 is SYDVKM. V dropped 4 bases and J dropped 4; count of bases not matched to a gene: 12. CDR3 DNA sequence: TGTGCCAGCAGTTCGGACAGGGCTAGCGGGAGATTCACCGGGGAGCTGTTTTTT. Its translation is CASSSDRASGRFTGELFF.

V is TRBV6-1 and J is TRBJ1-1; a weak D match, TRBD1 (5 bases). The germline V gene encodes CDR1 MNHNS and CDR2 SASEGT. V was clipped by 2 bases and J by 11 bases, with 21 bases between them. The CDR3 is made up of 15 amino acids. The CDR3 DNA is TGTGCCAGCAGTGAAATTCAGGGTGGGCAACCGTGGGCTTTCTTT. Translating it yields CASSEIQGGQPWAFF.

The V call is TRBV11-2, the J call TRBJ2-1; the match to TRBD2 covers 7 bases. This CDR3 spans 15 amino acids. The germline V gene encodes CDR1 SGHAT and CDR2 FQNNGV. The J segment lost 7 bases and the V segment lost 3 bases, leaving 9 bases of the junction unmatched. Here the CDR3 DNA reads TGTGCCAGCAGCTTGAGGCGGGAGTTCAGGAATGAGCAGTTCTTC. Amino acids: CASSLRREFRNEQFF. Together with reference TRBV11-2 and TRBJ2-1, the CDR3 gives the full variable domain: EAGVAQSPRYKIIEKRQSVAFWCNPISGHATLYWYQQILGQGPKLLIQFQNNGVVDDSQLPKDRFSAERLKGVDSTLKIQPAKLEDSAVYLCASSLRREFRNEQFFGPGTRLTVL.

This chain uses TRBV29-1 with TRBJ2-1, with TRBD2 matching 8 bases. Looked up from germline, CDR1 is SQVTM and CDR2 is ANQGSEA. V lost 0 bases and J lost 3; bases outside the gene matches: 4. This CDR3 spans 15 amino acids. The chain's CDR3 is CSVEEFTSGYNEQFF. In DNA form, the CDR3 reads TGCAGCGTTGAAGAATTTACTAGCGGCTACAATGAGCAGTTCTTC.

CDR3 sequence: CSVSTKLTDTQYF. The CDR3 nucleotides are TGCAGCGTTTCGACTAAATTGACAGATACGCAGTATTTT. The chain links TRBV29-1 to TRBJ2-3; D might be TRBD2 (5 bases). CDR1 and CDR2 from the germline V gene are SQVTM and ANQGSEA. Trimming pared 5 bases from V and 3 bases from J, leaving 12 bases between. This CDR3 is built from 13 residues.

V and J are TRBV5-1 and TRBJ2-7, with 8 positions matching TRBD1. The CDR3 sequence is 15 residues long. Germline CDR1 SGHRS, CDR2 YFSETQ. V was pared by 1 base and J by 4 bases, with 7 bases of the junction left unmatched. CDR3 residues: CASSLRTGLGYEQYF. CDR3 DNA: TGCGCCAGCAGCTTGCGGACAGGGCTCGGATACGAGCAGTACTTC. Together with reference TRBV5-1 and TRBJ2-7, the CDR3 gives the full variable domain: KAGVTQTPRYLIKTRGQQVTLSCSPISGHRSVSWYQQTPGQGLQFLFEYFSETQRNKGNFPGRFSGRQFSNSRSEMNVSTLELGDSALYLCASSLRTGLGYEQYFGPGTRLTVT.